The 24 T cell receptor beta chains reported below all come from one sample, sequenced in a study of Ad26.COV2.S vaccination and SARS-CoV-2 variants. The sample's treatment: some 20 received Ad26.COV2.S at low or high dose, single or two shots; 5 received placebo; per-sample allocation not given. After the first vaccine or placebo injection, samples were drawn on day 63. Clones were read by immunoSEQ multiplex PCR, and TCRdb kept only the in-frame ones, dropping some. The sample holds over 400,000 clones; 85% to 90% are singletons and the top ten take just over 2.5%. The sample here was peripheral blood, taken in a trial of Ad26.COV2.S vaccine versus placebo. These receptors all come from a person between 18 and 65 years old who received the Ad26.COV2.S COVID-19 vaccine or a placebo.

J is TRBJ1-2 and V is TRBV6-2 or TRBV6-3, with D maybe TRBD1 (5 bases). Trimming took 4 bases from V and 8 from J, leaving 23 bases between them. This CDR3 spans 16 amino acids. The germline V gene encodes CDR1 MNHEY and CDR2 SVGEGT. CDR3 sequence reads: CASSSLGHNPRRGYTF. Here the CDR3 DNA reads TGTGCCAGCAGTTCCCTTGGACATAATCCTAGGCGGGGCTACACCTTC.

This clone has just one count. V gene TRBV5-6 combines with J gene TRBJ2-5; D uncertain. The CDR3 is 13 residues long. The germline V gene has CDR1 SGHDT and CDR2 YYEEEE. The germline V and J ends were trimmed by 1 base and 4 bases, with 8 bases remaining between them. CDR3 sequence reads: CASSLWIRETQYF. CDR3 nucleotides: TGTGCCAGCAGCTTGTGGATTCGAGAGACCCAGTACTTC.

This chain connects TRBV7-3 to TRBJ2-7, with 10 bases matching TRBD1. CDR1 SGHTA and CDR2 FQGTGA come from the germline V gene. The junction had 6 bases not matched to a gene; V was cut back by 3 bases and J by 4 bases. CDR3 size: 15 residues. In nucleotides, the CDR3 is TGTGCCAGCAGCTTGGGCGACAGGGGGCCGTACGAGCAGTACTTC. Translation: CASSLGDRGPYEQYF. Full variable domain (outside the CDR3, taken from reference TRBV7-3 and TRBJ2-7): GAGVSQTPSNKVTEKGKYVELRCDPISGHTALYWYRQSLGQGPEFLIYFQGTGAADDSGLPNDRFFAVRPEGSVSTLKIQRTERGDSAVYLCASSLGDRGPYEQYFGPGTRLTVT.

The table lists this clone with a count of one. The chain carries TRBV28 and TRBJ1-2; a possible D gene is TRBD1 (6 bases). V lost 3 bases and J lost 1, with 21 bases in between. CDR1 and CDR2 (germline): MDHEN, SYDVKM. CDR3 length: 18 amino acids. CDR3 loop: CASSFPTGSPLNNYGYTF. The CDR3 DNA follows: TGTGCCAGCAGTTTTCCCACAGGGTCCCCCCTTAATAACTATGGCTACACCTTC.

V gene TRBV4-1 combines with J gene TRBJ2-7; 7 bases line up with TRBD1. Germline CDR1 reads MGHRA; CDR2 reads YSYEKL. This CDR3 comprises 13 residues. With V trimmed by 3 bases and J by 5 bases, 4 bases remained unmatched. CDR3 amino acids: CASSHLTGDEQYV. Here the CDR3 DNA reads TGCGCCAGCAGCCATTTAACAGGGGACGAGCAGTACGTC.

The chain employs TRBV6-1 and TRBJ1-2, with TRBD1 identical over 8 bases. Losses at the gene ends were 1 base for V and 0 bases for J; bases not matched to a gene: 13. This CDR3 comprises 19 residues. The germline CDR1 and CDR2 sequences are MNHNS and SASEGT. The CDR3 bases are TGTGCCAGCAGTGAAGGAATAATGGACAGGGAACATCCTAACTATGGCTACACCTTC. It translates to CASSEGIMDREHPNYGYTF.

The chain employs TRBV6-5 and TRBJ2-7; 7 bases are shared with TRBD1. Germline CDR1 reads MNHEY; CDR2 reads SVGAGI. With 0 bases clipped from V and 7 bases from J, the junction kept 6 bases outside the gene matches. The CDR3 length is 14 residues. The CDR3 nucleotides read TGTGCCAGCAGTTACTCCGGGACAGCCGCTGAGCAGTACTTC. Its translation: CASSYSGTAAEQYF.

This clone was found a few times. This chain joins TRBV7-9 and TRBJ1-2; D is possibly TRBD1 (6 bases). The V end lost 3 bases, the J end lost 2 bases, and 16 bases lay between the germline ends. CDR3 length: 16 amino acids. Germline CDR1 SEHNR, CDR2 FQNEAQ (reference sequence). CDR3 residues: CASSLGDTRSNYGYTF. The DNA of the CDR3 is TGTGCCAGCAGCTTGGGGGACACTAGATCCAACTATGGCTACACCTTC.

This chain's CDR3 is CASSLFQGASGELFF. CDR3 DNA: TGTGCCAGCAGCTTATTTCAGGGGGCCTCCGGGGAGCTGTTTTTT. The chain couples TRBV5-6 to TRBJ2-2, with 8 bases identical to TRBD1. Per the germline V gene, CDR1 is SGHDT and CDR2 is YYEEEE. V lost 2 bases to trimming and J lost 6 bases; unmatched junction nucleotides: 6. There are 15 residues in the CDR3.

V usage is TRBV2 and J usage is TRBJ2-1, with 9 bases aligning to TRBD2. The CDR3 length is 15 residues. Unmatched junction bases numbered 16, after V lost 6 bases and J lost 13 bases. Germline values: CDR1 SNHLY, CDR2 FYNNEI. DNA for the CDR3: TGTGCCAGCAGAGTCGGCGCGGGAGGGTATTTGTCCCAGTTCTTC. It translates to CASRVGAGGYLSQFF. Complete variable domain (other parts from reference TRBV2 and TRBJ2-1): EPEVTQTPSHQVTQMGQEVILRCVPISNHLYFYWYRQILGQKVEFLVSFYNNEISEKSEIFDDQFSVERPDGSNFTLKIRSTKLEDSAMYFCASRVGAGGYLSQFFGPGTRLTVL.

CDR3 in DNA: TGTGCCTGGGGTAGGGGGAATGGTGCAGAAAAACTGTTTTTT. Amino acids: CAWGRGNGAEKLFF. The chain employs TRBV30 and TRBJ1-4; a weak D match, TRBD1 (6 bases). V was shortened by 5 bases and J by 8 bases, with 18 bases between the two germline ends. The CDR3 runs 14 residues. Germline assignment: CDR1 GTSNPN and CDR2 SVGIG (reference sequence).

The J gene is TRBJ1-1, the V gene TRBV19; 9 bases are shared with TRBD1. CDR1 is LNHDA, CDR2 SQIVND, per germline (reference sequence). V dropped 7 bases and J dropped 4; count of bases not matched to a gene: 13. This CDR3 spans 16 amino acids. In DNA, the CDR3 is TGTGCCAGTACTGGACAGGGGTACGCGTGGGGCACTGAAGCTTTCTTT. It is translated as CASTGQGYAWGTEAFF.

This clone was found once. The rearrangement links TRBV15 to TRBJ1-3, with TRBD1 as a possible D gene (5 bases). Germline V gene data show CDR1 as LNHNV and CDR2 as YYDKDF (reference sequence). The CDR3 covers 14 residues. Trimming left V 1 base short and J 2 bases short, with 6 bases between. The CDR3 bases are TGTGCCACCAGCAGAGGGGGGACTGGAAACACCATATATTTT. Its protein is CATSRGGTGNTIYF.

The genes are TRBV7-6 and TRBJ1-6; D remains ambiguous. Germline V CDR1 and CDR2: SGHVS, FNYEAQ. The V end lost 3 bases, the J end lost 6 bases, and 9 bases lay between the germline ends. The CDR3 extends over 14 amino acids. This CDR3 is CASSLGPSNSPLHF. As DNA, the CDR3 is TGTGCCAGCAGCTTGGGCCCCTCTAATTCACCCCTCCACTTT.

The J gene is TRBJ2-1, the V gene TRBV4-2; 8 bases line up with TRBD2. Germline CDR1 LGHNA, CDR2 YNFKEQ. Losses at the gene ends were 2 bases for V and 8 bases for J; bases not matched to a gene: 11. This CDR3 comprises 16 residues. The CDR3 is CASSQTTSGALHEQFF. The DNA of the CDR3 is TGTGCCAGCAGCCAAACAACTAGCGGTGCCTTGCATGAGCAGTTCTTC.

Concerning this clone: Germline and junction disagree at one end, which may indicate a read error. Other nucleotide sequences from this sample produce the same CDR3. This chain uses TRBV28 with TRBJ1-5; D remains ambiguous. CDR3 length: 12 amino acids. The germline CDR1 and CDR2 sequences are MDHEN and SYDVKM. CDR3 DNA: TGTGCCAGCAGTGTCAGCAATCAGCCCCAACATTTT. The encoded protein is CASSVSNQPQHF.

The chain uses TRBV27 and TRBJ2-5, with D perhaps matching TRBD1 or TRBD2 (5 bases each). Per germline, CDR1 MNHEY and CDR2 SMNVEV (reference sequence). The germline V and J ends were trimmed by 5 bases and 5 bases, with 21 bases remaining between them. The CDR3 is 16 amino acids. DNA for the CDR3: TGTGCCAGCAGTCACTCTTACTTGGGGCGCGGGGAGACCCAGTACTTC. Translating gives CASSHSYLGRGETQYF.

In DNA, the CDR3 is TGTGCCAGCATGGAGGGGGGGGCTCTATGGGAGCAGTACTTC. It is translated as CASMEGGALWEQYF. The chain recombines TRBV2 with TRBJ2-7; perhaps TRBD2 as D (7 bases). This CDR3 region has 14 residues. The germline V gene encodes CDR1 SNHLY and CDR2 FYNNEI. Trimming shortened V by 7 bases and J by 7 bases, and 20 bases separated the two germline ends.

The rearrangement joins TRBV12-3 or TRBV12-4 to TRBJ2-1; TRBD2 matches 7 bases. Trimming cost V 7 bases and J 9 bases; bases outside gene matches: 9. The CDR3 sequence is 13 residues long. The CDR3 sequence: CASKILGEGEQFF. CDR3 in DNA: TGTGCCAGCAAAATCCTCGGGGAGGGTGAGCAGTTCTTC.

This sequence joins TRBV2 and TRBJ1-2; D is undetermined. The CDR3 has 13 amino acids. V dropped 1 base and J dropped 3 bases, with 6 bases sitting between them. The germline V gene encodes CDR1 SNHLY and CDR2 FYNNEI. This chain's CDR3 is CASSEGTYYGYTF. The CDR3 coding sequence is TGTGCCAGCAGTGAAGGTACATACTATGGCTACACCTTC.

V and J are TRBV7-9 and TRBJ1-1, with D perhaps matching TRBD1 (5 bases). Germline assignment: CDR1 SEHNR and CDR2 FQNEAQ (reference sequence). Between the trimmed V and J ends, which lost 5 bases and 5 bases, there was a span of 15 bases. The CDR3 contains 14 residues. CDR3: CASSPHGGGTEAFF. In nucleotides, the CDR3 is TGTGCCAGCAGCCCCCACGGCGGGGGAACTGAAGCTTTCTTT.

The chain has TRBV19 and TRBJ2-6; unclear D gene. The CDR3 totals 15 residues. V lost 3 bases and J 1 base, leaving 7 bases between the germline ends. Germline V gene sequence: CDR1 LNHDA, CDR2 SQIVND (reference sequence). This CDR3 is CASSIDSSGANVLTF. CDR3 in DNA: TGTGCCAGTAGTATCGACTCTTCTGGGGCCAACGTCCTGACTTTC.

This sequence joins TRBV7-2 and TRBJ1-2; D gene unclear. The V end lost 2 bases, the J end lost 4 bases, and 14 bases lay between the germline ends. Germline-derived CDR1 and CDR2 are SGHTA and FQGNSA. The CDR3 has 15 residues. Here the CDR3 reads CASSLYGVFFYGYTF. CDR3 sequence (DNA): TGTGCCAGCAGCTTATACGGCGTTTTCTTCTATGGCTACACCTTC.

This clone was counted between two and nine times. V and J are TRBV6-6 and TRBJ1-5; D gene uncertain. V was cut by 7 bases and J by 0 bases, with 13 bases left in between. CDR3 length: 15 amino acids. Germline CDR1 MNHNY, CDR2 SVGAGI (reference sequence). The CDR3 sequence: CASTYGLYSNQPQHF. The CDR3 DNA follows: TGTGCCAGCACCTACGGACTTTATAGCAATCAGCCCCAGCATTTT.